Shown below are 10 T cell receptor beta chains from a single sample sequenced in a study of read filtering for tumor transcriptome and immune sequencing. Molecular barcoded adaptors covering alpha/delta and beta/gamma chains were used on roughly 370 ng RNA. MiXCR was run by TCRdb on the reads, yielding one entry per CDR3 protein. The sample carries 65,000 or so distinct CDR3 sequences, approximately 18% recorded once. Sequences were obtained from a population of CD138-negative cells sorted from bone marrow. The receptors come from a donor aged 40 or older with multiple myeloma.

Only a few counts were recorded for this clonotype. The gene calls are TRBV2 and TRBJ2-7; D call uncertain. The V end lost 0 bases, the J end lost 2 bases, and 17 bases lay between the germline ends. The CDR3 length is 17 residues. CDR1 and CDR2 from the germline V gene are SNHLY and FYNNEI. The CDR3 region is CASSEALHLGKTYEQYF. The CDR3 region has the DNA TGTGCCAGCAGTGAAGCGCTTCATTTGGGAAAGACCTACGAGCAGTACTTC.

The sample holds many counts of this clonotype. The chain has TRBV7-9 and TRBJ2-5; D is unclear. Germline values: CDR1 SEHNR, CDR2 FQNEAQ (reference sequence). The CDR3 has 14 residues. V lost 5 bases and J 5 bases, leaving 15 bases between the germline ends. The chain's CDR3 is CASSETPGMETQYF. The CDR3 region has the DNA TGTGCCAGCAGCGAGACCCCCGGAATGGAGACCCAGTACTTC.

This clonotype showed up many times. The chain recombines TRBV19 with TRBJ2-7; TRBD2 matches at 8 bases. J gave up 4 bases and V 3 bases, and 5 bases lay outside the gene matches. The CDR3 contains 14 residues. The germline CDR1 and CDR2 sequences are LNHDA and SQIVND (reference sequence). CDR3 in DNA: TGTGCCAGTAGTATCAGCGGGACTAGGTACGAGCAGTACTTC. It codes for CASSISGTRYEQYF.

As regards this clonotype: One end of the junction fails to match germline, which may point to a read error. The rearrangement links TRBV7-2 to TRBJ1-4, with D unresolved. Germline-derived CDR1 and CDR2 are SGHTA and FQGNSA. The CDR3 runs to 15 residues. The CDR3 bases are TGTGCCAGCAGCACGGACGGGAAAACTCATGAAAAACTGTTTTTT. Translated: CASSTDGKTHEKLFF.

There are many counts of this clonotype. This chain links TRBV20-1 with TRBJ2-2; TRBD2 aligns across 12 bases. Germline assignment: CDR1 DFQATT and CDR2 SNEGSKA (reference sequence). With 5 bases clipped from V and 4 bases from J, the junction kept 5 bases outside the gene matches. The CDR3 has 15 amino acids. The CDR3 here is CSALGLAGSTGELFF. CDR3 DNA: TGCAGTGCTCTAGGACTAGCGGGGAGCACCGGGGAGCTGTTTTTT.

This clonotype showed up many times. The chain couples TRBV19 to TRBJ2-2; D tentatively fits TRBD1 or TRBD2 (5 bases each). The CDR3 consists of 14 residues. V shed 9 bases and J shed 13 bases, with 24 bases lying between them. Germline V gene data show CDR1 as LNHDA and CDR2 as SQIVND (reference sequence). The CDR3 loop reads CARDPGPGYEGLFF. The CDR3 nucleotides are TGTGCCAGAGATCCGGGACCGGGATATGAAGGGCTGTTTTTT.

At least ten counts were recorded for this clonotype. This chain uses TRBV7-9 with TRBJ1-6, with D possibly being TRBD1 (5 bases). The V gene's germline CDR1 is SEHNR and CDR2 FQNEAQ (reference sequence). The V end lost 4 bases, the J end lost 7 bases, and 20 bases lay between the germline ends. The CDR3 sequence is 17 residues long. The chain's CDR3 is CASSSHDFQGANSPLHF. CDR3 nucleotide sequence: TGTGCCAGCAGCTCACATGATTTTCAGGGCGCGAATTCACCCCTCCACTTT.

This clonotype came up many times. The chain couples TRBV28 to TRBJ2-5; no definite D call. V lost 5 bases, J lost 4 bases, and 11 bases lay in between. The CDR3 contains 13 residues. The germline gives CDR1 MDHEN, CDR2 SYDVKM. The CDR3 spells CASSPAPPETQYF. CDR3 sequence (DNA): TGTGCCAGCAGTCCCGCCCCCCCAGAGACCCAGTACTTC.

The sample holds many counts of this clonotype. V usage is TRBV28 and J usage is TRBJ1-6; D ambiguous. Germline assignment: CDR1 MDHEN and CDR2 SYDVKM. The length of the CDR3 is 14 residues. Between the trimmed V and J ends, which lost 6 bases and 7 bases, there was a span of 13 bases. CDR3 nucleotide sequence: TGTGCCAGCAGAGGGTCCGAACTAAATTCACCCCTCCACTTT. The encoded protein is CASRGSELNSPLHF.

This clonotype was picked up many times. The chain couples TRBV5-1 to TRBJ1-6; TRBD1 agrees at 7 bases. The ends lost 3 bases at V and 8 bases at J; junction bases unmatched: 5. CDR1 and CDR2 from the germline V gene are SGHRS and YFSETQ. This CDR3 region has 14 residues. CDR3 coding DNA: TGCGCCAGCAGCTCCACAGGGGAGTATTCACCCCTCCACTTT. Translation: CASSSTGEYSPLHF.